Reported below is one T cell receptor (beta chain). Its antigen is still unknown. The data were obtained in a study of T cells in localized non-small cell lung cancer. Whole-study findings and limits: Higher T cell density in the blood was associated with longer overall survival, whereas higher adjacent-lung clonality associated with shorter survival. Adjacent lung was found to contain a median approximately 60 of the top 100 tumor clones. Measurement of T cell clonality placed uninvolved adjacent lung highest, above the level in tumor.

Sequenced by immunoSEQ multiplex PCR; TCRdb stores in-frame clones only, minus some. This sample yields 70,000 or so clones, of which 84% are seen a single time; 1.3% belongs to the top ten. The V end was cut by 0 bases, the J end by 5 bases, with 11 bases between. This CDR3 region has 14 residues. Germline V CDR1 and CDR2: SGHDT, YYEEEE. The specimen was peripheral blood, collected before any cancer treatment. The V gene is TRBV5-6, the J gene TRBJ2-5; D may be TRBD2 (5 bases). This TCR was recovered from a female donor older than 55 with stage I lung adenocarcinoma. CDR3 coding DNA: TGTGCCAGCAGCTTGGATCTGGGCGGGGAGACCCAGTACTTC. This codes for CASSLDLGGETQYF.